This TCR beta chain was captured in a study of human T cells and chemical hapten exposure. Study details: Sensitizing treatment utilized 2% DPC over a roughly 2 cm by roughly 2 cm portion of upper inner arm skin.

TCRdb called the RACE reads again in MiXCR, with one record for every CDR3 protein. This sample has 300,000 to 450,000 distinct CDR3 sequences, with 4.5% to 5.5% found just once. The sample holds a few counts of this clonotype. Germline loops: CDR1 SGDLS, CDR2 YYNGEE. The CDR3 loop spans 13 amino acids. V lost 4 bases to trimming and J lost 8 bases, with 13 bases between them. Time point reported: pre-sensitization, week 0. Treatment defined: therapeutic diphenylcyclopropenone sensitization with weekly scalp DPC. The TCR sequence derives from a woman between 18 and 30 years old with alopecia areata. Some clones in this sample may be carry-over from other donors' samples. Material: whole blood, obtained in connection with sensitization to the hapten diphenylcyclopropenone (DPC). V gene TRBV9 combines with J gene TRBJ1-5; unclear D gene. Here the CDR3 DNA reads TGTGCCAGCAGCCCTAGGCCGGGCGAGCCCCAGCATTTT. Translated, it gives CASSPRPGEPQHF.